Presented here are 32 T cell receptor beta chains from one specimen sequenced in a study of OX40 agonist ivuxolimab in advanced cancers. Sequencing was performed with immunoSEQ multiplex PCR; in TCRdb, only in-frame clones are kept and a portion is missing. The sample has 72,000 or so clones, about 90% seen once. Specimen: CD4+ or CD8+ T cells sorted from blood, collected in a trial of the OX40 agonist ivuxolimab. The source is an adult with an advanced solid tumor such as melanoma, head and neck, liver or kidney cancer.

Here the CDR3 DNA reads TGTGCCTGGAGTCCGGACAGGATGGGTACGCAGTATTTT. Protein sequence: CAWSPDRMGTQYF. V gene TRBV30 combines with J gene TRBJ2-3, with TRBD1 matching over 7 bases. The CDR3 is 13 residues long. Germline CDR1 reads GTSNPN; CDR2 reads SVGIG (reference sequence). Trimming took 2 bases from V and 8 from J; bases not matched to a gene: 7. Based on the CDR3 plus reference TRBV30 and TRBJ2-3, the full variable domain is SQTIHQWPATLVQPVGSPLSLECTVEGTSNPNLYWYRQAAGRGLQLLFYSVGIGQISSEVPQNLSASRPQDRQFILSSKKLLLSDSGFYLCAWSPDRMGTQYFGPGTRLTVL.

This rearrangement joins TRBV4-2 to TRBJ2-5, with D perhaps TRBD2 (6 bases). This CDR3 is built from 16 residues. Trimming took 5 bases from V and 0 from J, leaving 16 bases between them. Germline V CDR1 and CDR2: LGHNA, YNFKEQ. This CDR3 reads CASSLGGGPYQETQYF. The CDR3 nucleotides read TGTGCCAGCAGCTTGGGGGGAGGCCCGTACCAAGAGACCCAGTACTTC.

This clone was detected once. The genes are TRBV2 and TRBJ2-1; D not resolved. V lost 6 bases and J lost 7, with 13 bases in between. Germline CDR1 SNHLY, CDR2 FYNNEI. CDR3 length equals 13 residues. The CDR3 loop reads CASSEHGVNEQFF. The CDR3 DNA is TGTGCCAGCAGCGAACACGGCGTTAATGAGCAGTTCTTC.

The chain has TRBV27 and TRBJ2-7; D gene ambiguous. The V and J ends lost 3 bases and 0 bases respectively, with 6 bases between them. The CDR3 consists of 13 residues. Looked up from germline, CDR1 is MNHEY and CDR2 is SMNVEV (reference sequence). Here the CDR3 reads CASSLINSYEQYF. The DNA for the CDR3 is TGTGCCAGCAGTTTGATAAACTCCTACGAGCAGTACTTC.

The chain combines TRBV7-2 with TRBJ2-5, with TRBD1 as a possible D gene (5 bases). Per germline, CDR1 SGHTA and CDR2 FQGNSA. V was pared by 0 bases and J by 5 bases, with 7 bases between. The CDR3 is 13 amino acids. In DNA form, the CDR3 reads TGTGCCAGCAGCTTAGCCAGGGCCGAGACCCAGTACTTC. Protein: CASSLARAETQYF.

V usage is TRBV19 and J usage is TRBJ1-1; a possible D gene is TRBD1 (6 bases). Between the trimmed V and J ends, which lost 5 bases and 4 bases, there was a span of 17 bases. The CDR3 is 15 residues long. The germline gives CDR1 LNHDA, CDR2 SQIVND (reference sequence). CDR3 nucleotide sequence: TGTGCCAGTAGTCCCCAGGGGCGCGGGGGCACTGAAGCTTTCTTT. Translated: CASSPQGRGGTEAFF.

This clone was counted ten times or more. The V call is TRBV4-1, the J call TRBJ2-2, with D uncertain. The V end was cut by 1 base, the J end by 6 bases, with 15 bases between. This CDR3 comprises 16 residues. Germline assignment: CDR1 MGHRA and CDR2 YSYEKL. The CDR3 region has the DNA TGCGCCAGCAGCCAAGTTGATATGGGGTTTTCCGGGGAGCTGTTTTTT. This encodes CASSQVDMGFSGELFF.

The rearrangement joins TRBV7-3 to TRBJ2-5; TRBD1 is a possible D gene (6 bases). The CDR3 runs 15 residues. CDR1 is SGHTA and CDR2 is FQGTGA in the germline V gene. V was trimmed by 6 bases and J by 2 bases, leaving 16 bases between them. In DNA form, the CDR3 reads TGTGCCAGCAGACTAGGGGGAAGGTCTCAAGAGACCCAGTACTTC. As protein: CASRLGGRSQETQYF.

This rearrangement joins TRBV7-9 to TRBJ2-2; no clear D gene. The germline V gene encodes CDR1 SEHNR and CDR2 FQNEAQ (reference sequence). V was shortened by 0 bases and J by 5 bases, with 7 bases between the two germline ends. The CDR3 loop spans 14 amino acids. In nucleotides, the CDR3 is TGTGCCAGCAGCTTAGCCCCGGCGACCGGGGAGCTGTTTTTT. It specifies CASSLAPATGELFF. The entire variable domain, with the rest obtained from reference TRBV7-9 and TRBJ2-2, is as follows: DTGVSQNPRHKITKRGQNVTFRCDPISEHNRLYWYRQTLGQGPEFLTYFQNEAQLEKSRLLSDRFSAERPKGSFSTLEIQRTEQGDSAMYLCASSLAPATGELFFGEGSRLTVL.

The V call is TRBV14, the J call TRBJ2-5; weak D call: TRBD2 (6 bases). CDR3 length equals 14 residues. The V end lost 4 bases, the J end lost 1 base, and 10 bases lay between the germline ends. Germline CDR1 SGHDN, CDR2 FVKESK. In DNA, the CDR3 is TGTGCCAGCAGCCCTTTGCGGGGCCAAGAGACCCAGTACTTC. Its protein product is CASSPLRGQETQYF.

This clone was seen a handful of times. V usage is TRBV28 and J usage is TRBJ1-2; TRBD1 matches at 7 bases. The germline V gene has CDR1 MDHEN and CDR2 SYDVKM. V shed 6 bases, J shed 6 bases, and the junction held 7 bases outside the gene matches. This CDR3 has 13 amino acids. The CDR3: CASSLSTGNGYTF. The CDR3 DNA is TGTGCCAGCAGCCTATCGACAGGGAATGGCTACACCTTC.

This chain uses TRBV28 with TRBJ1-5; D is unclear. Per germline, CDR1 MDHEN and CDR2 SYDVKM. Trimming left V 3 bases short and J 1 base short, with 7 bases between. This CDR3 comprises 14 residues. The DNA for the CDR3 is TGTGCCAGCAGTTTCGGAGGAAGCAATCAGCCCCAGCATTTT. Its translation is CASSFGGSNQPQHF.

V gene TRBV7-9 combines with J gene TRBJ2-7; 7 bases match TRBD2. Germline values: CDR1 SEHNR, CDR2 FQNEAQ (reference sequence). This CDR3 has 13 residues. Germline trimming cut 2 bases from V and 6 bases from J; bases unmatched to any gene: 4. The CDR3 loop is CASSLRREGEQYF. CDR3 coding DNA: TGTGCCAGCAGCTTACGCAGGGAGGGCGAGCAGTACTTC.

The V gene is TRBV11-3, the J gene TRBJ1-3; perhaps TRBD1 as D (6 bases). The length of the CDR3 is 18 residues. Trimming stripped 5 bases from V and 3 bases from J, with 23 bases between. Germline CDR1 and CDR2: SGHNT and YENEEA. The CDR3 protein is CASSDPLEGGGRGNTIYF. In DNA, the CDR3 is TGTGCCAGCAGCGACCCGTTGGAGGGAGGGGGACGTGGAAACACCATATATTTT.

This clone occurred once. The chain couples TRBV7-2 to TRBJ2-1, with D uncertain. This CDR3 region has 13 residues. Germline V gene lookup returns CDR1 SGHTA and CDR2 FQGNSA. Trimming removed 7 bases at V and 0 bases at J, with 7 bases between. CDR3 coding DNA: TGTGCCAGCACCCCCAGCTCCTACAATGAGCAGTTCTTC. Translated, it gives CASTPSSYNEQFF.

This clone occurred a few times. The chain links TRBV7-2 to TRBJ2-7; TRBD2 aligns across 8 bases. CDR1 is SGHTA, CDR2 FQGNSA, per germline. J gave up 2 bases and V 4 bases, and 4 bases lay outside the gene matches. The CDR3 contains 14 residues. The CDR3 reads CASSSTSGPYEQYF. The CDR3 coding sequence is TGTGCCAGCAGCTCCACTAGCGGCCCCTACGAGCAGTACTTC.

The chain carries TRBV21-1 and TRBJ1-5; the table calls TRBD1, which could not be checked here. TRBV21-1 constitutes a pseudogene. The CDR3 is made up of 16 amino acids. The CDR3 sequence is CASSKVGTGGGQPQHF. In DNA, the CDR3 is TGTGCCAGCAGCAAAGTCGGGACAGGGGGAGGACAGCCCCAGCATTTT.

This chain joins TRBV27 and TRBJ2-3; 8 bases match TRBD1. Germline CDR1 and CDR2: MNHEY and SMNVEV (reference sequence). V gave up 5 bases and J gave up 3 bases; unmatched junction bases: 25. The CDR3 is 21 amino acids. This CDR3 is CASSPKPGRGQQYRVTDTQYF. The CDR3 DNA follows: TGTGCCAGCAGTCCTAAGCCTGGCAGGGGGCAACAGTATAGGGTTACAGATACGCAGTATTTT.

The V and J genes are TRBV7-2 and TRBJ2-5; D is undetermined. Germline V gene data show CDR1 as SGHTA and CDR2 as FQGNSA. V shed 3 bases and J shed 2 bases, with 13 bases lying between them. The CDR3 contains 15 residues. CDR3 sequence (DNA): TGTGCCAGCAGCTTCCAGTTCGGGTTTCAAGAGACCCAGTACTTC. Translation gives CASSFQFGFQETQYF.

This clone was counted a single time. The V gene is TRBV28, the J gene TRBJ1-1; tentative D call: TRBD1 (5 bases). CDR3 size: 14 residues. Germline V gives CDR1 MDHEN, CDR2 SYDVKM. Trimming shortened V by 5 bases and J by 5 bases, and 15 bases separated the two germline ends. In nucleotides, the CDR3 is TGTGCCAGCAGTCCCTCGCAGGGATGGACTGAAGCTTTCTTT. It encodes CASSPSQGWTEAFF.

The J gene is TRBJ1-1, the V gene TRBV7-6, with 8 bases aligning to TRBD1. CDR3 length: 15 amino acids. Trimming took 1 base from V and 1 from J; bases not matched to a gene: 2. Germline V gene sequence: CDR1 SGHVS, CDR2 FNYEAQ. CDR3 in amino acids: CASSLVTGANTEAFF. The CDR3 coding sequence is TGTGCCAGCAGCTTAGTGACAGGGGCGAACACTGAAGCTTTCTTT.

The chain carries TRBV11-3 and TRBJ2-7; no clear D. V was trimmed by 5 bases and J by 0 bases, leaving 11 bases between them. The CDR3 extends over 14 amino acids. Per germline, CDR1 SGHNT and CDR2 YENEEA. CDR3 coding DNA: TGTGCCAGCAGCGCCGGGTTCTCCTCCTACGAGCAGTACTTC. This translates into CASSAGFSSYEQYF. Full variable domain (rest looked up from reference TRBV11-3 and TRBJ2-7): EAGVVQSPRYKIIEKKQPVAFWCNPISGHNTLYWYLQNLGQGPELLIRYENEEAVDDSQLPKDRFSAERLKGVDSTLKIQPAELGDSAVYLCASSAGFSSYEQYFGPGTRLTVT.

Here the CDR3 reads CASIPGQGAYNEQFF. The CDR3 region has the DNA TGCGCCAGCATCCCGGGACAGGGGGCCTACAATGAGCAGTTCTTC. The V and J genes are TRBV5-1 and TRBJ2-1; 11 bases agree with TRBD1. CDR1 is SGHRS, CDR2 YFSETQ, per germline. The J segment lost 2 bases and the V segment lost 6 bases, leaving 4 bases of the junction unmatched. The CDR3 is 15 residues long.

The V call is TRBV7-2, the J call TRBJ2-1; D unclear. Germline V gene sequence: CDR1 SGHTA, CDR2 FQGNSA. There are 13 residues in the CDR3. Trimming removed 4 bases from V and 6 bases from J, with 10 bases in between. The CDR3 DNA reads as TGTGCCAGCAGCTGGGCCCCTTCCAATGAGCAGTTCTTC. Its translation: CASSWAPSNEQFF.

The V gene is TRBV27, the J gene TRBJ1-2; D call uncertain. Germline V CDR1 and CDR2: MNHEY, SMNVEV (reference sequence). CDR3 length: 14 residues. Between the trimmed V and J ends, which lost 4 bases and 6 bases, there was a span of 15 bases. In DNA form, the CDR3 reads TGTGCCAGCAGTTCCCTAGGAGGTCGGCATGGCTACACCTTC. Protein product: CASSSLGGRHGYTF.

The V gene is TRBV5-1, the J gene TRBJ1-4; D perhaps matches TRBD1 (6 bases). The CDR3 totals 16 residues. Germline-derived CDR1 and CDR2 are SGHRS and YFSETQ. Trimming pared 0 bases from V and 5 bases from J, leaving 14 bases between. CDR3 sequence: CASSLEPTGLNEKLFF. In DNA form, the CDR3 reads TGCGCCAGCAGCTTGGAACCAACAGGGTTGAATGAAAAACTGTTTTTT.

This rearrangement joins TRBV28 to TRBJ1-3; D call uncertain. CDR3 size: 12 residues. CDR1 is MDHEN and CDR2 is SYDVKM in the germline V gene. V lost 10 bases to trimming and J lost 5 bases, with 12 bases between them. The CDR3 DNA reads as TGTGCCATCGGAACTCCTCGAAACACCATATATTTT. As protein: CAIGTPRNTIYF.

In this sample, this clone turned up once. The CDR3 sequence: CASSRDRGGRQPQHF. The CDR3, as DNA: TGTGCCAGCAGCCGGGACAGGGGAGGACGACAGCCCCAGCATTTT. The chain carries TRBV7-2 and TRBJ1-5; 10 bases fit TRBD1. Germline V gene data show CDR1 as SGHTA and CDR2 as FQGNSA. The CDR3 totals 15 residues. The ends lost 5 bases at V and 7 bases at J; junction bases unmatched: 8.

The chain recombines TRBV4-3 with TRBJ1-6, with 9 bases identical to TRBD1. Per germline, CDR1 LGHNA and CDR2 YSLEER. V shed 4 bases and J 5 bases; nucleotides not matched to a gene: 3. This CDR3 is built from 15 residues. The CDR3 region is CASSLRQGDNSPLHF. CDR3 nucleotide sequence: TGCGCCAGCAGCCTAAGACAGGGGGATAATTCACCCCTCCACTTT.

This clone was counted once. This chain connects TRBV7-2 to TRBJ1-5, with D possibly TRBD1 on 6 matching bases. The CDR3 length is 18 residues. V was trimmed by 1 base and J by 0 bases, leaving 16 bases between them. In germline, CDR1 is SGHTA, CDR2 FQGNSA. CDR3 protein: CASSLGQGGPYSNQPQHF. Here the CDR3 DNA reads TGTGCCAGCAGCTTAGGACAAGGGGGACCCTATAGCAATCAGCCCCAGCATTTT. Supplemented by reference TRBV7-2 and TRBJ1-5, the full variable domain reads GAGVSQSPSNKVTEKGKDVELRCDPISGHTALYWYRQSLGQGLEFLIYFQGNSAPDKSGLPSDRFSAERTGGSVSTLTIQRTQQEDSAVYLCASSLGQGGPYSNQPQHFGDGTRLSIL.

The V call is TRBV5-1, the J call TRBJ2-6; D call uncertain. Germline V CDR1 and CDR2: SGHRS, YFSETQ. Trimming left V 3 bases short and J 1 base short, with 8 bases between. This CDR3 has 15 residues. This CDR3 is CASSSGASGANVLTF. DNA for the CDR3: TGCGCCAGCAGCTCAGGTGCTTCTGGGGCCAACGTCCTGACTTTC.

The rearrangement joins TRBV15 to TRBJ2-7; D remains ambiguous. The germline V gene encodes CDR1 LNHNV and CDR2 YYDKDF (reference sequence). Trimming pared 0 bases from V and 0 bases from J, leaving 9 bases between. The CDR3 consists of 15 residues. The CDR3 nucleotides read TGTGCCACCAGCAGAGATGACGGATACTCCTACGAGCAGTACTTC. Its protein product is CATSRDDGYSYEQYF. Drawing the rest from reference TRBV15 and TRBJ2-7, the complete variable domain is DAMVIQNPRYQVTQFGKPVTLSCSQTLNHNVMYWYQQKSSQAPKLLFHYYDKDFNNEADTPDNFQSRRPNTSFCFLDIRSPGLGDTAMYLCATSRDDGYSYEQYFGPGTRLTVT.